The sample holds a few counts of the clone carrying this T cell receptor beta chain. Its antigen is undetermined. TCRdb called the reads again in MiXCR, with one record for every CDR3 protein. The repertoire holds under 850,000 distinct CDR3 sequences, 33% seen once, with roughly 18% in the top ten. The source of the sample is a study of T cell repertoires in cytomegalovirus infection. Study-wide findings and caveats: The response measured ex vivo was dominated by TCR beta clonotypes (HLA-C-restricted and CMV-specific).

The sequence was collected from a human donor in good health (CMV status not recorded). Some clones in this sample may be carry-over from other donors' samples. Sequenced here: cultured PBMCs, sampled from culture after CMV antigen stimulation.

The CDR3: CASSPGRARGGSTEAFF. CDR3 DNA: TGTGCCAGCAGTCCGGGCCGGGCGCGCGGGGGGAGCACTGAAGCTTTCTTT. The chain recombines TRBV12-3 or TRBV12-4 with TRBJ1-1, with D perhaps TRBD1 (5 bases). The CDR3 is made up of 17 amino acids. V was shortened by 5 bases and J by 4 bases, with 23 bases between the two germline ends.